Sequencing of this TCR beta chain was carried out in a study of shared clonotypes between healthy human individuals. Study information: Three plates each covered CD4 naive and memory; CD8 naive two, CD8 memory one.

Some clones are missing from TCRdb's copy, which holds only in-frame ones; the method was immunoSEQ multiplex PCR. The sample yields about 680,000 clones, 74% seen once. This CDR3 has 15 residues. Germline assignment: CDR1 SGHRS and CDR2 YFSETQ. The junction had 6 bases not matched to a gene; V was cut back by 2 bases and J by 2 bases. Sequenced material: memory CD4+ T cells sorted from blood. Subset defined: CD45RA-negative fraction. The clonotype comes from a woman aged 25 to 45 in good health. The chain combines TRBV5-1 with TRBJ2-5, with 7 bases lining up with TRBD1. For the CDR3, the DNA is TGCGCCAGCAGCTTACAGGGACAGACTCAAGAGACCCAGTACTTC. This translates into CASSLQGQTQETQYF.